A single sample is the source of the 15 T cell receptor beta chains below, sequenced in a study of blood T cells in healthy people across ages. Using a J-beta primer mix together with a sample-barcoded 5' primer, a second PCR was run for about 7 to 12 cycles. TCRdb re-derived calls from the 5' RACE reads in MiXCR, one entry per CDR3 protein. This sample has 780,000 or so distinct CDR3 sequences, with approximately 53% found just once. Source material: blood. All receptors derive from a man aged 35-49 years in good health.

The V and J genes are TRBV6-2 or TRBV6-3 and TRBJ2-7; 10 bases are shared with TRBD1. In germline, CDR1 is MNHEY, CDR2 SVGEGT. Trimming removed 7 bases from V and 5 bases from J; junction bases left unmatched: 14. The CDR3 is 16 amino acids. The CDR3 reads CASTIHKGQGEHEQYF. The CDR3 coding sequence is TGTGCCAGCACCATACACAAAGGACAGGGGGAGCACGAGCAGTACTTC.

In this sample, this clonotype turned up a few times. The chain links TRBV13 to TRBJ2-7; possibly TRBD1 for D (5 bases). The J call could be wrong; TRBJ2-5 is a better fit for the DNA end. This CDR3 is 15 amino acids long. CDR1 PRHDT and CDR2 FYEKMQ come from the germline V gene (reference sequence). For the CDR3, the DNA is TGTGCCAGCAGCCCCCGCATCCCAGGGCAAGAGACCCAGTACTTC. Translation: CASSPRIPGQETQYF.

V usage is TRBV7-9 and J usage is TRBJ1-1; D possibly corresponds to TRBD1 (5 bases). The V gene lost 5 bases and the J gene lost 9 bases, with 16 bases spanning the gap. CDR1 and CDR2 (germline): SEHNR, FQNEAQ (reference sequence). CDR3 length: 13 amino acids. CDR3 protein: CASSDGTDRKAFF. In nucleotides, the CDR3 is TGTGCCAGCAGCGATGGGACCGATCGCAAAGCTTTCTTT.

The CDR3 is CASSLILPAGADQETQYF. DNA of the CDR3: TGTGCCAGCAGCTTAATCCTCCCGGCGGGGGCTGATCAAGAGACCCAGTACTTC. This chain links TRBV7-3 with TRBJ2-5; D perhaps matches TRBD2 (7 bases). Germline-derived CDR1 and CDR2 are SGHTA and FQGTGA. The V end was cut by 1 base, the J end by 2 bases, with 20 bases between. The CDR3 extends over 18 amino acids. The full variable domain, in which reference TRBV7-3 and TRBJ2-5 provide the parts outside the CDR3, is GAGVSQTPSNKVTEKGKYVELRCDPISGHTALYWYRQSLGQGPEFLIYFQGTGAADDSGLPNDRFFAVRPEGSVSTLKIQRTERGDSAVYLCASSLILPAGADQETQYFGPGTRLLVL.

The chain carries TRBV21-1 and TRBJ2-7; the D call TRBD1 from the table was never checked on the DNA. TRBV21-1 is a listed pseudogene. The CDR3 runs 15 residues. The CDR3 sequence is CASEKWDRRYYEQYF. The CDR3 region has the DNA TGTGCCAGCGAGAAATGGGACAGGAGATACTACGAGCAGTACTTC.

This clonotype was counted once. The CDR3 loop is CSVGLARGNEQYF. CDR3 bases: TGCAGCGTTGGCCTCGCACGGGGCAACGAGCAGTACTTC. The genes are TRBV29-1 and TRBJ2-7; D is tentatively TRBD1 or TRBD2 (5 bases each). From germline, CDR1 is SQVTM and CDR2 ANQGSEA. V was clipped by 4 bases and J by 5 bases, with 15 bases between them. The CDR3 extends over 13 amino acids.

J is TRBJ2-7 and V is TRBV9; D is unclear. The CDR3 consists of 15 residues. In germline, CDR1 is SGDLS, CDR2 YYNGEE. Trimming stripped 0 bases from V and 2 bases from J, with 12 bases between. The CDR3 bases are TGTGCCAGCAGCGTAGCGACCGGCTATGCCTACGAGCAGTACTTC. Protein: CASSVATGYAYEQYF.

The chain employs TRBV7-6 and TRBJ2-4, with D possibly TRBD2 on 5 matching bases. The J call may be in error: the DNA end matches TRBJ2-7 better. The CDR3 extends over 13 amino acids. Germline V CDR1 and CDR2: SGHVS, FNYEAQ. CDR3 amino acids: CASSRREGNEQYF. In DNA, the CDR3 is TGTGCCAGCAGCCGCCGAGAGGGCAACGAGCAGTACTTC.

The chain uses TRBV7-2 and TRBJ1-6; tentative D call: TRBD1 (5 bases). Germline values: CDR1 SGHTA, CDR2 FQGNSA. The CDR3 runs 16 residues. Trimming took off 4 bases at V and 9 bases at J, with 19 bases between the two ends. CDR3 residues: CASSSRGPQSSSPLHF. CDR3 sequence (DNA): TGTGCCAGCAGCTCCCGGGGACCGCAGAGTTCTTCACCCCTCCACTTT.

This clonotype turned up a few times. The chain couples TRBV7-2 to TRBJ2-6; D possibly matches TRBD1 or TRBD2 (7 bases each). The CDR3 runs to 20 residues. CDR1 and CDR2 (germline): SGHTA, FQGNSA. V was clipped by 3 bases and J by 2 bases, with 23 bases between them. The chain's CDR3 is CASSFQKREGANPGANVLTF. The CDR3 DNA reads as TGTGCCAGCAGCTTCCAGAAGAGGGAGGGGGCTAATCCTGGGGCCAACGTCCTGACTTTC.

Of note for this clonotype: A much larger clone differs by one base, so this may be a read error. This chain uses TRBV28 with TRBJ2-5; D gene ambiguous. The germline V gene encodes CDR1 MDHEN and CDR2 SYDVKM. The CDR3 sequence is 15 residues long. V was clipped by 10 bases and J by 4 bases, with 22 bases between them. For the CDR3, the DNA is TGTGCCAACAGACAAACGAAAATGTCGGGAGAGACCCAGTACTTC. Its translation: CANRQTKMSGETQYF.

The chain links TRBV24-1 to TRBJ2-1; 9 nucleotides align to TRBD1. Germline values: CDR1 KGHDR, CDR2 SFDVKD. The CDR3 contains 16 residues. V shed 0 bases and J 6 bases; nucleotides not matched to a gene: 5. The CDR3 here is CATSDLRLTGGNEQFF. The CDR3 DNA reads TGTGCCACCAGTGATTTGCGGCTGACAGGGGGCAATGAGCAGTTCTTC.

This clonotype was recorded many times. The chain joins TRBV2 to TRBJ2-1; tentatively, D is TRBD1 (7 bases). The CDR3 runs to 14 residues. Trimming cost V 5 bases and J 12 bases, with 20 bases left between them. Germline V lookup: CDR1 SNHLY, CDR2 FYNNEI. The CDR3 DNA sequence: TGTGCCAGCAGTCAGGGGGGCCAGGCTTCCGTGCAGTTCTTC. Translation gives CASSQGGQASVQFF.

The chain links TRBV28 to TRBJ2-7, with unresolved D. The V gene lost 5 bases and the J gene lost 3 bases, with 11 bases spanning the gap. Germline V gene data show CDR1 as MDHEN and CDR2 as SYDVKM. This CDR3 spans 13 amino acids. The CDR3 loop is CASSPYPGYEQYF. The CDR3 DNA is TGTGCCAGCAGTCCATACCCCGGCTACGAGCAGTACTTC.

V is TRBV3-1 and J is TRBJ2-1; 9 nucleotides line up with TRBD1. The J call may be faulty, since TRBJ2-7 better matches the DNA end. In germline, CDR1 is LGHDT, CDR2 YNNKEL (reference sequence). The CDR3 totals 22 residues. The CDR3 is CASSQVPPDRGGSRGSYNEQYF. In nucleotides, the CDR3 is TGTGCCAGCAGCCAAGTCCCTCCGGACAGGGGCGGAAGTCGGGGATCCTACAATGAGCAGTACTTC.